This TCR beta chain was obtained from a study of T cell responses to AZD1222 COVID-19 vaccine. Sequencing used immunoSEQ multiplex PCR; TCRdb keeps in-frame clones, though not all of them. Of around 84,000 clones detected, about 82% appear once; the ten largest clones hold about 9.5%. In the case of this clone: Its target is not known.

This CDR3 has 15 residues. Trimming left V 0 bases short and J 6 bases short, with 15 bases between. Per the germline V gene, CDR1 is SGHNT and CDR2 is YYREEE (reference sequence). Study-wide results and caveats: With dominance at 160-218 and 743-854, vaccine-associated CD4 TCRs spanned spike.

The receptor's source is an adult in good health. The source was peripheral blood, collected on day 0 of AZD1222 vaccination. This chain connects TRBV5-4 to TRBJ1-1; D is possibly TRBD1 (5 bases). DNA of the CDR3: TGTGCCAGCAGCTTGGACAGGATTTGGGGTTCTGAAGCTTTCTTT. As protein: CASSLDRIWGSEAFF.